Below, 32 T cell receptor beta chains from the same sample are listed, as sequenced in a study of CD8+ T cells in alopecia areata. cDNA prepared by RNA extraction and subsequent reverse transcription served as the template for sequencing. The data were produced by immunoSEQ multiplex PCR, yet TCRdb's version contains in-frame clones alone and is incomplete. The data contain roughly 97,000 clones, 41% of them singletons. Sequencing was carried out using CD4+ T cells sorted from blood. The receptors stem from a human donor with alopecia areata.

The rearrangement joins TRBV27 to TRBJ1-2, with D tentatively TRBD1 (6 bases). V lost 3 bases and J 8 bases, leaving 13 bases between the germline ends. Per the germline V gene, CDR1 is MNHEY and CDR2 is SMNVEV (reference sequence). This CDR3 is 13 amino acids long. The CDR3 loop reads CASSLQGTRGYTF. In DNA form, the CDR3 reads TGTGCCAGCAGTTTGCAGGGGACGAGGGGCTACACCTTC.

The chain couples TRBV4-3 to TRBJ2-7, with a tentative D call TRBD1 (6 bases). Trimming left V 0 bases short and J 5 bases short, with 17 bases between. CDR1 and CDR2 from the germline V gene are LGHNA and YSLEER. This CDR3 contains 16 residues. CDR3 nucleotide sequence: TGCGCCAGCAGCCAAGACCCCCAAGGGGGTTGGGACGAGCAGTACTTC. The encoded protein is CASSQDPQGGWDEQYF.

This clone has just a few counts. The rearrangement joins TRBV30 to TRBJ1-4, with D unresolved. CDR1 is GTSNPN, CDR2 SVGIG, per germline (reference sequence). V was clipped by 4 bases and J by 8 bases, with 14 bases between them. The CDR3 is made up of 13 amino acids. The chain's CDR3 is CAWTGAIPEKLFF. The CDR3 DNA reads as TGTGCCTGGACAGGAGCTATACCGGAAAAACTGTTTTTT. The variable domain in full, completed from reference TRBV30 and TRBJ1-4, reads SQTIHQWPATLVQPVGSPLSLECTVEGTSNPNLYWYRQAAGRGLQLLFYSVGIGQISSEVPQNLSASRPQDRQFILSSKKLLLSDSGFYLCAWTGAIPEKLFFGSGTQLSVL.

The chain is built from TRBV30 and TRBJ2-7; TRBD1 aligns across 8 bases. Germline V gene lookup returns CDR1 GTSNPN and CDR2 SVGIG (reference sequence). The CDR3 length is 15 residues. V trimming: 2 bases; J trimming: 4 bases; junction bases outside the gene matches: 10. The CDR3 DNA follows: TGTGCCTGGAGTCAGGGGGCTTCGACTCAATACGAGCAGTACTTC. It yields the protein CAWSQGASTQYEQYF.

This rearrangement joins TRBV19 to TRBJ1-1; 10 bases fit TRBD1. With 5 bases clipped from V and 7 bases from J, the junction kept 4 bases outside the gene matches. From germline, CDR1 is LNHDA and CDR2 SQIVND (reference sequence). This CDR3 region has 13 residues. In DNA form, the CDR3 reads TGTGCCAGTAGTTCGACAGGGGGCGGTGAAGCTTTCTTT. Translating gives CASSSTGGGEAFF.

This clone has only a few counts. This chain connects TRBV29-1 to TRBJ1-4, with 8 positions matching TRBD1. CDR3 length: 12 amino acids. Per the germline V gene, CDR1 is SQVTM and CDR2 is ANQGSEA. V shed 7 bases and J 6 bases; nucleotides not matched to a gene: 4. CDR3 coding DNA: TGCAGCGGCCGACAGGGGCATGAAAAACTGTTTTTT. Translation gives CSGRQGHEKLFF.

The table lists this clone with a few counts. The CDR3 DNA follows: TGTGCCAGCAGCGCCTCCGGGGGTACCACAATGAGGCAGTTCTTC. This encodes CASSASGGTTMRQFF. The V gene is TRBV7-3, the J gene TRBJ2-1; maybe TRBD2 (6 bases). The germline CDR1 and CDR2 sequences are SGHTA and FQGTGA. This CDR3 is built from 15 residues. Trimming took 5 bases from V and 12 from J, leaving 23 bases between them. The whole variable domain, remainder taken from reference TRBV7-3 and TRBJ2-1, is GAGVSQTPSNKVTEKGKYVELRCDPISGHTALYWYRQSLGQGPEFLIYFQGTGAADDSGLPNDRFFAVRPEGSVSTLKIQRTERGDSAVYLCASSASGGTTMRQFFGPGTRLTVL.

The chain joins TRBV2 to TRBJ2-7; 9 bases fit TRBD1. Per the germline V gene, CDR1 is SNHLY and CDR2 is FYNNEI. V lost 7 bases and J lost 0; bases outside the gene matches: 4. This CDR3 has 14 residues. The CDR3 DNA sequence: TGTGCCAGCAAGGGACAGGGATCCTCCTACGAGCAGTACTTC. As protein: CASKGQGSSYEQYF.

This clone occurred once. V usage is TRBV5-1 and J usage is TRBJ2-7; 7 bases line up with TRBD2. Germline V CDR1 and CDR2: SGHRS, YFSETQ. This CDR3 region has 14 residues. The junction had 10 bases not matched to a gene; V was cut back by 4 bases and J by 6 bases. The DNA for the CDR3 is TGCGCCAGCAGCCGGGGGGACTCCCTGGGCGAGCAGTACTTC. Amino acids: CASSRGDSLGEQYF. Combining the CDR3 with reference TRBV5-1 and TRBJ2-7 gives the whole variable domain KAGVTQTPRYLIKTRGQQVTLSCSPISGHRSVSWYQQTPGQGLQFLFEYFSETQRNKGNFPGRFSGRQFSNSRSEMNVSTLELGDSALYLCASSRGDSLGEQYFGPGTRLTVT.

The V gene is TRBV19, the J gene TRBJ2-1, with 10 bases matching TRBD1. The CDR3 has 15 amino acids. V shed 4 bases, J shed 4 bases, and the junction held 4 bases outside the gene matches. Per germline, CDR1 LNHDA and CDR2 SQIVND (reference sequence). The CDR3 coding sequence is TGTGCCAGTAGTAACGACAGGGGGCGGTACAATGAGCAGTTCTTC. It is translated as CASSNDRGRYNEQFF.

This clone showed up just a few times. CDR3 amino acids: CASSSADRGLYEQYF. The CDR3 DNA reads TGTGCCAGCAGCTCCGCGGACAGGGGGCTGTACGAGCAGTACTTC. The chain recombines TRBV5-4 with TRBJ2-7; 11 bases line up with TRBD1. Trimming at V came to 3 bases and at J to 4 bases, leaving 6 bases not matched to a gene. The germline CDR1 and CDR2 sequences are SGHNT and YYREEE (reference sequence). This CDR3 has 15 amino acids.

The chain couples TRBV29-1 to TRBJ2-5, with TRBD1 identical over 12 bases. V trimming: 7 bases; J trimming: 6 bases; junction bases outside the gene matches: 6. This CDR3 comprises 13 residues. Germline CDR1 and CDR2: SQVTM and ANQGSEA. The DNA for the CDR3 is TGCAGCGCTAACCGGGACAGGGGGCAGACCCAGTACTTC. As protein: CSANRDRGQTQYF. The whole variable domain, remainder taken from reference TRBV29-1 and TRBJ2-5, is SAVISQKPSRDICQRGTSLTIQCQVDSQVTMMFWYRQQPGQSLTLIATANQGSEATYESGFVIDKFPISRPNLTFSTLTVSNMSPEDSSIYLCSANRDRGQTQYFGPGTRLLVL.

This clone occurred a few times. The CDR3 sequence is CASRIGAGPYEQYF. CDR3 in DNA: TGTGCCAGCAGGATAGGGGCAGGCCCGTACGAGCAGTACTTC. This chain uses TRBV28 with TRBJ2-7; TRBD1 is a possible D gene (5 bases). Germline V CDR1 and CDR2: MDHEN, SYDVKM. The CDR3 spans 14 residues. V shed 6 bases and J shed 4 bases, with 16 bases lying between them. Complete variable domain (other parts from reference TRBV28 and TRBJ2-7): DVKVTQSSRYLVKRTGEKVFLECVQDMDHENMFWYRQDPGLGLRLIYFSYDVKMKEKGDIPEGYSVSREKKERFSLILESASTNQTSMYLCASRIGAGPYEQYFGPGTRLTVT.

This clone showed up just a few times. The V call is TRBV7-9, the J call TRBJ1-2; 9 bases agree with TRBD1. The CDR3 totals 14 residues. V shed 1 base, J shed 7 bases, and the junction held 4 bases outside the gene matches. From germline, CDR1 is SEHNR and CDR2 FQNEAQ (reference sequence). This chain's CDR3 is CASSLDPTGGGYTF. The DNA of the CDR3 is TGTGCCAGCAGCTTAGATCCGACAGGGGGTGGCTACACCTTC.

This chain uses TRBV6-1 with TRBJ1-2, with 7 positions matching TRBD1. This CDR3 has 15 residues. V was clipped by 7 bases and J by 5 bases; unmatched bases: 13. Per germline, CDR1 MNHNS and CDR2 SASEGT. Here the CDR3 DNA reads TGTGCCAGCATTCTCGCATCAGGGGGAAGTTATGGCTACACCTTC. Its translation: CASILASGGSYGYTF.

The V and J genes are TRBV30 and TRBJ1-1; tentatively, D is TRBD1 (5 bases). CDR1 and CDR2 (germline): GTSNPN, SVGIG (reference sequence). V was cut by 6 bases and J by 4 bases, with 15 bases left in between. The CDR3 is 13 amino acids. DNA of the CDR3: TGTGCCTGTAAATCGACGAGGGGCACTGAAGCTTTCTTT. This sequence encodes CACKSTRGTEAFF.

The chain links TRBV2 to TRBJ2-7; D perhaps matches TRBD1 (6 bases). Trimming cost V 7 bases and J 2 bases, with 15 bases left between them. Germline lookup yields CDR1 SNHLY and CDR2 FYNNEI. CDR3 size: 14 residues. The CDR3 DNA sequence: TGTGCCAGCAACTTGAGGACAGCGACCTACGAGCAGTACTTC. Its protein is CASNLRTATYEQYF.

V usage is TRBV6-5 and J usage is TRBJ2-5, with D perhaps TRBD1 (7 bases). This CDR3 spans 15 amino acids. Germline V CDR1 and CDR2: MNHEY, SVGAGI. V gave up 6 bases and J gave up 5 bases, with 19 bases separating them. This chain's CDR3 is CASRDPGGREETQYF. The CDR3 region has the DNA TGTGCCAGCAGGGACCCAGGGGGGAGAGAGGAGACCCAGTACTTC.

This clone turned up a few times. The rearrangement joins TRBV18 to TRBJ2-5; D may correspond to TRBD1 or TRBD2 (5 bases each). V dropped 6 bases and J dropped 5 bases, with 16 bases sitting between them. This CDR3 contains 14 residues. Germline lookup yields CDR1 KGHSH and CDR2 LQKENI. The CDR3 bases are TGTGCCAGCTCGACGAACCAGGGAGCTGAGACCCAGTACTTC. Its translation: CASSTNQGAETQYF.

This clone was counted only a few times. The chain has TRBV29-1 and TRBJ2-3; D is unresolved. V lost 4 bases, J lost 6 bases, and 17 bases lay in between. This CDR3 region has 14 residues. Germline CDR1 and CDR2: SQVTM and ANQGSEA. The CDR3 nucleotides read TGCAGCGTTGTTACTGGTGGGATAGAGGATACGCAGTATTTT. It is translated as CSVVTGGIEDTQYF.

The rearrangement links TRBV29-1 to TRBJ2-7; D is possibly TRBD2 (6 bases). Germline V CDR1 and CDR2: SQVTM, ANQGSEA. The CDR3 runs to 12 residues. Trimming pared 7 bases from V and 0 bases from J, leaving 10 bases between. CDR3 coding DNA: TGCAGCGCCGGGACTGGCTCCTACGAGCAGTACTTC. Protein sequence: CSAGTGSYEQYF.

The V call is TRBV30, the J call TRBJ2-7; D gene unclear. The CDR3 is made up of 14 amino acids. The V gene's germline CDR1 is GTSNPN and CDR2 SVGIG (reference sequence). V lost 0 bases and J 2 bases, leaving 11 bases between the germline ends. This CDR3 reads CAWSVGGVTYEQYF. Here the CDR3 DNA reads TGTGCCTGGAGTGTAGGTGGGGTGACCTACGAGCAGTACTTC.

The table lists this clone with a few counts. The chain employs TRBV14 and TRBJ2-4, with D possibly being TRBD2 (6 bases). The V end was cut by 3 bases, the J end by 7 bases, with 13 bases between. The CDR3 is made up of 14 amino acids. CDR1 and CDR2 from the germline V gene are SGHDN and FVKESK. CDR3 sequence reads: CASSHHSSVNIQYF. Here the CDR3 DNA reads TGTGCCAGCAGCCATCACTCTAGCGTGAACATTCAGTACTTC.

Concerning this clone: The sample holds other DNA sequences that translate to the same CDR3. The V call is TRBV7-9, the J call TRBJ2-3; 11 bases match TRBD2. Germline V lookup: CDR1 SEHNR, CDR2 FQNEAQ (reference sequence). V gave up 3 bases and J gave up 4 bases; unmatched junction bases: 0. The CDR3 is 14 residues long. This CDR3 is CASSFSGGADTQYF. The CDR3 DNA sequence: TGTGCCAGCAGCTTTAGCGGGGGGGCAGATACGCAGTATTTT. The variable domain in full, completed from reference TRBV7-9 and TRBJ2-3, reads DTGVSQNPRHKITKRGQNVTFRCDPISEHNRLYWYRQTLGQGPEFLTYFQNEAQLEKSRLLSDRFSAERPKGSFSTLEIQRTEQGDSAMYLCASSFSGGADTQYFGPGTRLTVL.

The gene calls are TRBV6-6 and TRBJ1-5, with D uncertain. Trimming took off 0 bases at V and 6 bases at J, with 6 bases between the two ends. Germline loops: CDR1 MNHNY, CDR2 SVGAGI (reference sequence). The CDR3 length is 13 residues. CDR3 in amino acids: CASSYSTGQPQHF. CDR3 DNA sequence: TGTGCCAGCAGTTACTCGACCGGTCAGCCCCAGCATTTT.

Comment on this clone: An end of the junction differs from the germline gene, which may be a read error. CDR3 loop: CASSPISQGSHEQYF. The CDR3 nucleotides read TGTGCCAGCTCACCAATTTCACAGGGCTCCCACGAGCAGTACTTC. This chain joins TRBV18 and TRBJ2-7; TRBD1 is a possible D gene (6 bases). CDR1 and CDR2 from the germline V gene are KGHSH and LQKENI. The CDR3 is made up of 15 amino acids.

This clone was seen only a few times. This chain uses TRBV18 with TRBJ2-1; TRBD1 might be the D (6 bases). Germline-derived CDR1 and CDR2 are KGHSH and LQKENI. V dropped 5 bases and J dropped 0 bases, with 17 bases sitting between them. CDR3 length equals 17 residues. The CDR3 region is CASSSTTGAISYNEQFF. CDR3 sequence (DNA): TGTGCCAGCTCATCAACGACAGGAGCGATCTCCTACAATGAGCAGTTCTTC.

This clone was seen more than once but under ten times. This chain connects TRBV19 to TRBJ2-7, with 9 bases lining up with TRBD1. CDR3 length: 14 residues. From germline, CDR1 is LNHDA and CDR2 SQIVND (reference sequence). V lost 6 bases, J lost 3 bases, and 6 bases stayed unmatched. The CDR3 region has the DNA TGTGCCAGTAGCGGACAGGGGTTGGACTACGAGCAGTACTTC. Encoded protein: CASSGQGLDYEQYF. Combining the CDR3 with reference TRBV19 and TRBJ2-7 gives the whole variable domain DGGITQSPKYLFRKEGQNVTLSCEQNLNHDAMYWYRQDPGQGLRLIYYSQIVNDFQKGDIAEGYSVSREKKESFPLTVTSAQKNPTAFYLCASSGQGLDYEQYFGPGTRLTVT.

The gene calls are TRBV5-1 and TRBJ2-7, with 7 bases fitting TRBD2. CDR3 length: 12 amino acids. CDR1 and CDR2 from the germline V gene are SGHRS and YFSETQ. The junction had 6 bases not matched to a gene; V was cut back by 6 bases and J by 6 bases. The CDR3 DNA follows: TGCGCCAGCAAGCACGGGGAGGGCGAGCAGTACTTC. Its translation: CASKHGEGEQYF.

The chain joins TRBV30 to TRBJ1-1; D not resolved. Germline values: CDR1 GTSNPN, CDR2 SVGIG (reference sequence). This CDR3 spans 15 amino acids. The V end lost 4 bases, the J end lost 6 bases, and 21 bases lay between the germline ends. The CDR3 DNA follows: TGTGCCTGGATTCAGCTATCCCCAATGTACGCTGAAGCTTTCTTT. Translation: CAWIQLSPMYAEAFF.

This clone was counted once. The chain uses TRBV30 and TRBJ2-7; D possibly corresponds to TRBD1 (6 bases). Between the trimmed V and J ends, which lost 2 bases and 13 bases, there was a span of 15 bases. From germline, CDR1 is GTSNPN and CDR2 SVGIG (reference sequence). The CDR3 consists of 11 residues. The CDR3 nucleotides read TGTGCCTGGAGTTCGACAGGCCCTAACTACTTC. It encodes CAWSSTGPNYF.

The V gene is TRBV7-6, the J gene TRBJ2-7; D remains unclear. V lost 4 bases, J lost 1 base, and 11 bases lay in between. The germline V gene has CDR1 SGHVS and CDR2 FNYEAQ. The CDR3 covers 14 residues. The CDR3 loop is CASSSRRSSYEQYF. CDR3 in DNA: TGTGCCAGCAGCTCCCGGCGGAGTTCCTACGAGCAGTACTTC.